Listed below are T cell receptor beta chains from one sample, sequenced in a study of blood T cell repertoires in COVID-19. TCRdb's copy holds only in-frame clones and misses some; the assay was immunoSEQ multiplex PCR. This table has 150,000 to 200,000 clones, approximately 86% appearing once. Sequenced input: peripheral blood. These receptors were obtained from a woman older than 75 in a cohort sampled during active or convalescent COVID-19. CDR3s include the opening cysteine and the closing phenylalanine or tryptophan. Each record gives: CDR3 protein, CDR3 DNA, V gene, J gene, clone size, D gene. D genes are given only for firm matches. Part of the rows lack a size; the others show once, few, many or a class for expanded clones.

CDR3aa: CASSPQDSGNTIYF
CDR3nt: TGTGCCAGCAGCCCACAGGACTCTGGAAACACCATATATTTT
v_gene: TRBV21-1
j_gene: TRBJ1-3
abundance: few
d_gene: NA

CDR3aa: CASSLTGQGHGYTF
CDR3nt: TGTGCCAGCAGCCTGACCGGACAGGGGCATGGCTACACCTTC
v_gene: TRBV7-2
j_gene: TRBJ1-2
abundance: once
d_gene: TRBD1

CDR3aa: CASSLAGGAEAFF
CDR3nt: TGTGCCAGCAGCTTAGCCGGGGGGGCTGAAGCTTTCTTT
v_gene: TRBV7-2
j_gene: TRBJ1-1
abundance: once
d_gene: NA

CDR3aa: CAWNYGSTGGNQPQHF
CDR3nt: TGTGCCTGGAACTACGGGAGTACGGGAGGCAATCAGCCCCAGCATTTT
v_gene: TRBV30
j_gene: TRBJ1-5
abundance: NA
d_gene: NA

CDR3aa: CASSRLAGGTNEQFF
CDR3nt: TGTGCCAGCAGTAGACTAGCGGGAGGGACAAATGAGCAGTTCTTC
v_gene: TRBV2
j_gene: TRBJ2-1
abundance: once
d_gene: TRBD2

CDR3aa: CASSGRDRGLGGYGYTF
CDR3nt: TGTGCCAGCAGTGGAAGGGACAGGGGGCTGGGAGGCTATGGCTACACCTTC
v_gene: TRBV2
j_gene: TRBJ1-2
abundance: NA
d_gene: TRBD1

CDR3aa: CASSLSRQSNQPQHF
CDR3nt: TGTGCCAGCAGTTTATCGCGGCAGAGCAATCAGCCCCAGCATTTT
v_gene: TRBV27
j_gene: TRBJ1-5
abundance: NA
d_gene: NA

CDR3aa: CASSRQGVYQPQHF
CDR3nt: TGTGCCAGCTCACGTCAAGGAGTTTATCAGCCCCAGCATTTT
v_gene: TRBV18
j_gene: TRBJ1-5
abundance: NA
d_gene: NA

CDR3aa: CASGAGQAVSPLHF
CDR3nt: TGTGCTAGTGGAGCCGGACAGGCCGTCTCACCCCTCCACTTT
v_gene: TRBV12-5
j_gene: TRBJ1-6
abundance: NA
d_gene: TRBD1

CDR3aa: CASSPSRLEPLHF
CDR3nt: TGTGCCAGCTCACCTTCCCGACTTGAACCCCTCCACTTT
v_gene: TRBV18
j_gene: TRBJ1-6
abundance: once
d_gene: NA

CDR3aa: CASSYLGQPQETQYF
CDR3nt: TGTGCCAGCAGCTACCTGGGCCAGCCCCAGGAGACCCAGTACTTC
v_gene: TRBV7-2
j_gene: TRBJ2-5
abundance: NA
d_gene: NA

CDR3aa: CASSLAAGQGYPNYGYTF
CDR3nt: TGTGCCAGCAGCTTAGCGGCGGGACAGGGGTATCCGAACTATGGCTACACCTTC
v_gene: TRBV7-2
j_gene: TRBJ1-2
abundance: NA
d_gene: TRBD1

CDR3aa: CASSYSKGQGVPLHF
CDR3nt: TGTGCCAGCAGTTACTCGAAGGGACAGGGGGTACCCCTCCACTTT
v_gene: TRBV6-5
j_gene: TRBJ1-6
abundance: NA
d_gene: TRBD1

CDR3aa: CASSLGLFAGLDNEQFF
CDR3nt: TGTGCCAGCAGTTTAGGCCTCTTCGCGGGGTTGGACAATGAGCAGTTCTTC
v_gene: TRBV27
j_gene: TRBJ2-1
abundance: once
d_gene: NA

CDR3aa: CASSLSRTAEAFF
CDR3nt: TGTGCCAGCAGCTTAAGCCGAACCGCTGAAGCTTTCTTT
v_gene: TRBV11-2
j_gene: TRBJ1-1
abundance: NA
d_gene: NA

CDR3aa: CASSVGLYRGAQPQHF
CDR3nt: TGTGCCAGCAGCGTAGGACTTTACAGGGGCGCTCAGCCCCAGCATTTT
v_gene: TRBV7-2
j_gene: TRBJ1-5
abundance: NA
d_gene: TRBD1

CDR3aa: CASNSRTGGWNTEAFF
CDR3nt: TGTGCCAGTAATTCAAGGACAGGGGGTTGGAACACTGAAGCTTTCTTT
v_gene: TRBV19
j_gene: TRBJ1-1
abundance: few
d_gene: TRBD1

CDR3aa: CASSSRLAGGEAWSGELFF
CDR3nt: TGTGCCAGCAGTTCTCGCCTAGCGGGAGGAGAGGCCTGGTCTGGGGAGCTGTTTTTT
v_gene: TRBV27
j_gene: TRBJ2-2
abundance: NA
d_gene: TRBD2

CDR3aa: CASSPRQGTDEQFF
CDR3nt: TGTGCCAGCAGCCCCCGACAAGGTACCGATGAGCAGTTCTTC
v_gene: TRBV3-1/TRBV3-2
j_gene: TRBJ2-1
abundance: NA
d_gene: NA

CDR3aa: CATTEDTNTEAFF
CDR3nt: TGTGCCACCACCGAGGACACGAACACTGAAGCTTTCTTT
v_gene: TRBV15
j_gene: TRBJ1-1
abundance: NA
d_gene: NA

CDR3aa: CASSQEGRNYGYTF
CDR3nt: TGCGCCAGCAGCCAAGAGGGGCGGAACTATGGCTACACCTTC
v_gene: TRBV4-1
j_gene: TRBJ1-2
abundance: NA
d_gene: NA

CDR3aa: CASTLGANTEAFF
CDR3nt: TGTGCCAGCACCCTAGGGGCGAACACTGAAGCTTTCTTT
v_gene: TRBV6-5
j_gene: TRBJ1-1
abundance: NA
d_gene: NA

CDR3aa: CASSRDRVRNTIYF
CDR3nt: TGTGCCAGCAGCCGTGACAGGGTTAGAAACACCATATATTTT
v_gene: TRBV7-2
j_gene: TRBJ1-3
abundance: few
d_gene: TRBD1

CDR3aa: CASSPRTGSSYEQYF
CDR3nt: TGTGCCAGCAGTCCCAGGACAGGGAGCTCCTACGAGCAGTACTTC
v_gene: TRBV3-1/TRBV3-2
j_gene: TRBJ2-7
abundance: NA
d_gene: TRBD1

CDR3aa: CASSPGGANSPLHF
CDR3nt: TGTGCCAGCAGCCCGGGGGGTGCCAATTCACCCCTCCACTTT
v_gene: TRBV11-3
j_gene: TRBJ1-6
abundance: NA
d_gene: NA

CDR3aa: CASSDTRRILDAEQFF
CDR3nt: TGTGCCAGCAGCGACACCCGCCGTATTCTGGATGCTGAGCAGTTCTTC
v_gene: TRBV2
j_gene: TRBJ2-1
abundance: few
d_gene: NA

CDR3aa: CASKWQGGNTGELFF
CDR3nt: TGTGCCAGCAAATGGCAGGGAGGGAACACCGGGGAGCTGTTTTTT
v_gene: TRBV2
j_gene: TRBJ2-2
abundance: NA
d_gene: NA

CDR3aa: CASSVGQTNGYTF
CDR3nt: TGTGCCAGCAGTGTAGGACAGACTAATGGCTACACCTTC
v_gene: TRBV2
j_gene: TRBJ1-2
abundance: few
d_gene: NA

CDR3aa: CASSKGLAGGIEQFF
CDR3nt: TGTGCCAGCAGTAAGGGACTAGCGGGAGGTATTGAGCAGTTCTTC
v_gene: TRBV6-5
j_gene: TRBJ2-1
abundance: NA
d_gene: TRBD2

CDR3aa: CASSYERGLATQYF
CDR3nt: TGTGCCAGCAGTTACGAGAGAGGGTTAGCTACGCAGTATTTT
v_gene: TRBV6-6
j_gene: TRBJ2-3
abundance: NA
d_gene: NA

CDR3aa: CASRTGKKLFF
CDR3nt: TGTGCCAGCAGAACAGGGAAAAAACTGTTTTTT
v_gene: TRBV3-1/TRBV3-2
j_gene: TRBJ1-4
abundance: NA
d_gene: NA

CDR3aa: CAISDPGQGSRNEQFF
CDR3nt: TGTGCCATCAGTGACCCCGGGCAGGGGTCTCGGAATGAGCAGTTCTTC
v_gene: TRBV10-3
j_gene: TRBJ2-1
abundance: NA
d_gene: NA

CDR3aa: CASSLSQGASSNEQFF
CDR3nt: TGCGCCAGCAGCTTATCGCAGGGGGCTAGCTCCAATGAGCAGTTCTTC
v_gene: TRBV5-1
j_gene: TRBJ2-1
abundance: few
d_gene: TRBD1

CDR3aa: CASSIGSGNYGYTF
CDR3nt: TGTGCCAGTAGTATAGGGTCAGGGAACTATGGCTACACCTTC
v_gene: TRBV19
j_gene: TRBJ1-2
abundance: NA
d_gene: NA

CDR3aa: CASSQVLAADTDTQYF
CDR3nt: TGTGCCAGCAGCCAAGTGTTAGCGGCCGACACAGATACGCAGTATTTT
v_gene: TRBV3-1/TRBV3-2
j_gene: TRBJ2-3
abundance: NA
d_gene: NA

CDR3aa: CASSLAQGNYGYTF
CDR3nt: TGTGCCAGCAGCTTGGCTCAGGGAAACTATGGCTACACCTTC
v_gene: TRBV7-2
j_gene: TRBJ1-2
abundance: NA
d_gene: NA

CDR3aa: CASRLPQGRGEKLFF
CDR3nt: TGTGCCAGCAGGTTACCCCAGGGCAGGGGGGAAAAACTGTTTTTT
v_gene: TRBV28
j_gene: TRBJ1-4
abundance: NA
d_gene: TRBD1

CDR3aa: CASSQTSSTDTQYF
CDR3nt: TGTGCCAGCAGCCAGACTAGTAGCACAGATACGCAGTATTTT
v_gene: TRBV3-1/TRBV3-2
j_gene: TRBJ2-3
abundance: NA
d_gene: NA

CDR3aa: CASTRNRGNIQYF
CDR3nt: TGTGCCAGCACCCGGAACAGGGGAAACATTCAGTACTTC
v_gene: TRBV6-5
j_gene: TRBJ2-4
abundance: NA
d_gene: TRBD1

CDR3aa: CASSPGASNYNEQFF
CDR3nt: TGCGCCAGCAGCCCTGGCGCTAGCAACTACAATGAGCAGTTCTTC
v_gene: TRBV5-1
j_gene: TRBJ2-1
abundance: NA
d_gene: NA

CDR3aa: CASSWDSPTDTQYF
CDR3nt: TGTGCCAGTAGCTGGGACTCCCCCACAGATACGCAGTATTTT
v_gene: TRBV19
j_gene: TRBJ2-3
abundance: NA
d_gene: NA

CDR3aa: CASSPPRDSLAKNIQYF
CDR3nt: TGTGCCAGCTCACCACCTCGGGACAGTTTAGCCAAAAACATTCAGTACTTC
v_gene: TRBV18
j_gene: TRBJ2-4
abundance: once
d_gene: TRBD1

CDR3aa: CASSSANRVQPQHF
CDR3nt: TGTGCCAGCAGTTCTGCGAACAGGGTACAGCCCCAGCATTTT
v_gene: TRBV27
j_gene: TRBJ1-5
abundance: NA
d_gene: NA

CDR3aa: CASSQASAHGSYEQYF
CDR3nt: TGCGCCAGCAGCCAAGCTAGCGCCCATGGGTCCTACGAGCAGTACTTC
v_gene: TRBV4-1
j_gene: TRBJ2-7
abundance: NA
d_gene: NA

CDR3aa: CSGAGLAGGANTGELFF
CDR3nt: TGCAGCGGAGCGGGACTAGCGGGAGGTGCGAACACCGGGGAGCTGTTTTTT
v_gene: TRBV29-1
j_gene: TRBJ2-2
abundance: NA
d_gene: TRBD2

CDR3aa: CASSESFLWGTGPGGQPQHF
CDR3nt: TGTGCCAGCAGTGAATCTTTTCTGTGGGGTACAGGGCCGGGGGGTCAGCCCCAGCATTTT
v_gene: TRBV2
j_gene: TRBJ1-5
abundance: NA
d_gene: NA

CDR3aa: CASSQGQGNSPLHF
CDR3nt: TGTGCCAGCAGCCAAGGTCAGGGTAACTCACCCCTCCACTTT
v_gene: TRBV3-1/TRBV3-2
j_gene: TRBJ1-6
abundance: once
d_gene: NA

CDR3aa: CASSQVEGYEQYF
CDR3nt: TGTGCCAGCAGCCAAGTTGAGGGATACGAGCAGTACTTC
v_gene: TRBV3-1/TRBV3-2
j_gene: TRBJ2-7
abundance: NA
d_gene: NA

CDR3aa: CASSSSGTGRYNSPLHF
CDR3nt: TGTGCCAGCTCATCCTCCGGGACAGGGCGATATAATTCACCCCTCCACTTT
v_gene: TRBV18
j_gene: TRBJ1-6
abundance: NA
d_gene: TRBD1

CDR3aa: CASSYLQGATGYTF
CDR3nt: TGTGCCAGCAGTTACCTTCAGGGGGCGACTGGCTACACCTTC
v_gene: TRBV6-2/TRBV6-3
j_gene: TRBJ1-2
abundance: NA
d_gene: TRBD1